A selection of T cell receptor beta chains follows, all from one sample in a study of blood T cell repertoires in COVID-19. Generated by immunoSEQ multiplex PCR, the TCRdb table keeps only in-frame clones and is missing some. The sample lists 100,000 to 150,000 clones, roughly four fifths seen once, with about 9.9% in the top ten. Sequencing was carried out using peripheral blood. The receptors were gathered from a man aged 40-49 years with active or convalescent COVID-19. The CDR3 runs from the conserved cysteine through the conserved F or W. Fields, in order: D gene, J gene, V gene, clone size, CDR3 protein, CDR3 DNA. A D gene is named only where the DNA matches it firmly. Size tells how often a clone was seen (once, few, many) or the class of an expanded clone, and some rows leave it out.

>.|TRBJ1-1|TRBV2|.
CASSLGQEAFF
TGTGCCAGCAGTCTTGGACAGGAAGCTTTCTTT
>.|TRBJ2-5|TRBV5-1|many
CASSQRQAKETQYF
TGCGCCAGCTCCCAAAGGCAGGCTAAAGAGACCCAGTACTTC
>.|TRBJ2-2|TRBV29-1|.
CSVWSAGELFF
TGCAGCGTTTGGAGTGCCGGGGAGCTGTTTTTT
>TRBD1|TRBJ1-1|TRBV27|once
CASSYRGRLEAFF
TGTGCCAGCAGTTACAGGGGCCGGCTTGAAGCTTTCTTT
>.|TRBJ2-7|TRBV2|.
CASSEQGGRYEQYF
TGTGCCAGCAGTGAACAGGGGGGTAGGTACGAGCAGTACTTC
>.|TRBJ1-1|TRBV6-5|many
CASIVTGNTEAFF
TGTGCCAGCATAGTGACAGGGAACACTGAAGCTTTCTTT
>.|TRBJ2-7|TRBV7-7|.
CASSLAGDYEQYF
TGTGCTAGCAGCTTGGCCGGGGACTACGAGCAGTACTTC
>.|TRBJ1-2|TRBV18|.
CASSLTVEQGVSYGYTF
TGTGCCAGCTCACTAACTGTAGAACAGGGAGTGTCGTATGGCTACACCTTC
>TRBD1|TRBJ1-5|TRBV4-1|.
CASSQDPIQGVSNQPQHF
TGCGCCAGCAGCCAAGATCCGATACAGGGGGTTTCCAATCAGCCCCAGCATTTT
>.|TRBJ1-2|TRBV30|.
CAWSVTLGRGYTF
TGTGCCTGGAGTGTAACCCTAGGTCGAGGCTACACCTTC
>.|TRBJ1-4|TRBV5-1|.
CASSLTEGEKLFF
TGCGCCAGCAGCTTGACGGAGGGAGAAAAACTGTTTTTT
>.|TRBJ2-7|TRBV6-5|few
CASREGWYEQYF
TGTGCCAGCAGAGAGGGATGGTACGAGCAGTACTTC
>.|TRBJ2-3|TRBV6-4|.
CASSDGTGSDTQYF
TGTGCCAGCAGTGACGGGACTGGATCAGATACGCAGTATTTT
>.|TRBJ2-1|TRBV11-3|.
CASSLGRGANNEQFF
TGTGCCAGCAGCTTGGGTCGGGGGGCCAACAATGAGCAGTTCTTC
>TRBD2|TRBJ2-2|TRBV6-2/TRBV6-3|.
CASSSRREGGTGELFF
TGTGCCAGCAGTTCCCGGCGGGAGGGGGGCACCGGGGAGCTGTTTTTT
>.|TRBJ1-5|TRBV7-3|.
CASTQNQPQHF
TGTGCCAGCACCCAAAATCAGCCCCAGCATTTT
>TRBD2|TRBJ2-1|TRBV3-1/TRBV3-2|.
CASSQVLGLAGVYNEQFF
TGTGCCAGCAGCCAAGTTTTGGGACTAGCGGGGGTCTACAATGAGCAGTTCTTC
>.|TRBJ2-7|TRBV9|.
CASSAGPTGEQYF
TGTGCCAGCAGCGCCGGCCCAACGGGAGAGCAGTACTTC
>.|TRBJ2-7|TRBV5-6|many
CASSLFGGGTESYEQYF
TGTGCCAGCAGCTTATTTGGAGGGGGGACAGAGTCCTACGAGCAGTACTTC
>.|TRBJ1-3|TRBV14|.
CASSQTRLSQRGNTIYF
TGTGCCAGCAGCCAAACTAGGCTCTCCCAGAGGGGAAACACCATATATTTT
>.|TRBJ2-2|TRBV5-4|once
CASSSQGTGELFF
TGTGCCAGCAGCTCCCAGGGTACCGGGGAGCTGTTTTTT
>TRBD1|TRBJ2-7|TRBV19|.
CASTAGTGSYEQYF
TGTGCCAGTACCGCCGGGACAGGGTCCTACGAGCAGTACTTC
>TRBD1|TRBJ1-4|TRBV7-9|once
CASSGGTGRVNEKLFF
TGTGCCAGCAGCGGTGGGACAGGGAGGGTTAATGAAAAACTGTTTTTT
>.|TRBJ1-1|TRBV13|.
CASSLEVAGAFF
TGTGCCAGCAGCTTGGAGGTAGCCGGGGCTTTCTTT
>TRBD2|TRBJ2-3|TRBV9|.
CASSVEAGGPSSTDTQYF
TGTGCCAGCAGCGTAGAGGCGGGGGGTCCCTCTAGCACAGATACGCAGTATTTT
>.|TRBJ2-2|TRBV18|.
CASSSLTGELFF
TGTGCCAGCTCAAGCCTCACCGGGGAGCTGTTTTTT
>.|TRBJ1-6|TRBV10-1|.
CASSERGGSPLHF
TGCGCCAGCAGTGAACGGGGTGGCTCACCCCTCCACTTT
>.|TRBJ2-2|TRBV19|.
CASTAGANTGELFF
TGTGCCAGTACTGCGGGCGCGAACACCGGGGAGCTGTTTTTT
>.|TRBJ2-7|TRBV11-1|.
CASSNTDRRNEQYF
TGTGCCAGCAGTAATACCGACAGGCGGAACGAGCAGTACTTC
>TRBD1|TRBJ2-2|TRBV18|.
CASSPTAGGIGELFF
TGTGCCAGCTCACCCACGGCAGGGGGCATCGGGGAGCTGTTTTTT
>TRBD1|TRBJ1-1|TRBV5-6|.
CASSLWDRGNTEAFF
TGTGCCAGCAGCTTGTGGGACAGGGGGAACACTGAAGCTTTCTTT
>TRBD2|TRBJ2-1|TRBV4-1|.
CASSQQPSGGGYNEQFF
TGCGCCAGCAGCCAACAACCCAGCGGGGGGGGCTACAATGAGCAGTTCTTC
>.|TRBJ2-5|TRBV19|many
CASSIGADYQETQYF
TGTGCCAGTAGTATAGGCGCGGACTACCAAGAGACCCAGTACTTC
>.|TRBJ2-5|TRBV10-3|.
CAISEYREGQETQYF
TGTGCCATCAGTGAGTACCGTGAGGGACAAGAGACCCAGTACTTC
>.|TRBJ2-7|TRBV11-2|many
CASSLQGQITYEQYF
TGTGCCAGCAGCTTACAGGGACAAATAACCTACGAGCAGTACTTC
>TRBD1|TRBJ1-6|TRBV6-5|.
CASRAQGSSPLHF
TGTGCCAGCAGGGCACAGGGGAGTTCACCCCTCCACTTT
>TRBD1|TRBJ1-1|TRBV2|.
CASSRNTGDAEAFF
TGTGCCAGCAGCCGCAATACAGGGGACGCTGAAGCTTTCTTT
>TRBD1|TRBJ2-7|TRBV6-5|.
CASRGTASYEQYF
TGTGCCAGCAGGGGGACAGCCTCCTACGAGCAGTACTTC
>TRBD1|TRBJ1-6|TRBV24-1|.
CAPRTGVANSPLHF
TGTGCCCCCCGGACAGGGGTCGCTAATTCACCCCTCCACTTT
>.|TRBJ1-6|TRBV12-5|.
CASGLSNSPLHF
TGTGCTAGTGGACTGAGTAATTCACCCCTCCACTTT
>TRBD1|TRBJ1-2|TRBV27|once
CASSLSPGTGLSAGYTF
TGTGCCAGCAGTTTATCCCCGGGGACAGGACTATCCGCGGGCTACACCTTC
>.|TRBJ1-4|TRBV19|few
CASSAYGVGEKLFF
TGTGCCAGTAGTGCCTACGGGGTAGGAGAAAAACTGTTTTTT
>TRBD2|TRBJ2-1|TRBV7-3|.
CASSLAGTSGGSVYNEQFF
TGTGCCAGCAGCTTGGCTGGGACTAGCGGGGGCTCCGTGTACAATGAGCAGTTCTTC
>.|TRBJ2-7|TRBV6-5|.
CASSYGGGGQYF
TGTGCCAGCAGTTATGGAGGGGGGGGGCAGTACTTC
>.|TRBJ1-5|TRBV30|once
CAWSVQGSYYGNQPQHF
TGTGCCTGGAGTGTTCAGGGGTCCTATTATGGCAATCAGCCCCAGCATTTT
>TRBD2|TRBJ2-2|TRBV5-1|.
CASSLERGLNGELFF
TGCGCCAGCAGCTTGGAGCGGGGTCTAAACGGGGAGCTGTTTTTT
>TRBD2|TRBJ2-1|TRBV7-7|.
CASSPTGGGYNEQFF
TGTGCCAGCAGCCCCACGGGGGGTGGCTACAATGAGCAGTTCTTC
>.|TRBJ1-4|TRBV30|once
CAWAGGDTLFF
TGTGCCTGGGCGGGGGGTGACACCCTGTTTTTT
>TRBD1|TRBJ2-4|TRBV19|.
CASSTGTGLKNIQYF
TGTGCCAGTAGTACTGGGACAGGTCTTAAAAACATTCAGTACTTC
>TRBD2|TRBJ2-3|TRBV6-5|.
CASSYAGGGTDTQYF
TGTGCCAGCAGTTACGCGGGGGGGGGCACAGATACGCAGTATTTT
>.|TRBJ2-5|TRBV7-3|.
CASSLSGDETQYF
TGTGCCAGCAGCTTATCAGGGGACGAGACCCAGTACTTC
>.|TRBJ2-5|TRBV14|.
CASSQGTGTQYF
TGTGCCAGCAGCCAAGGGACTGGTACCCAGTACTTC
>.|TRBJ2-7|TRBV7-9|.
CAVNGGSYEQYF
TGTGCCGTAAACGGCGGCTCCTACGAGCAGTACTTC
>.|TRBJ1-2|TRBV5-7|.
CASSRDTKYLDGYTF
TGTGCCAGCAGCCGGGACACCAAGTATCTAGACGGCTACACCTTC
>.|TRBJ2-3|TRBV2|.
CASSGHGVADTQYF
TGTGCCAGCAGCGGACATGGGGTTGCAGATACGCAGTATTTT